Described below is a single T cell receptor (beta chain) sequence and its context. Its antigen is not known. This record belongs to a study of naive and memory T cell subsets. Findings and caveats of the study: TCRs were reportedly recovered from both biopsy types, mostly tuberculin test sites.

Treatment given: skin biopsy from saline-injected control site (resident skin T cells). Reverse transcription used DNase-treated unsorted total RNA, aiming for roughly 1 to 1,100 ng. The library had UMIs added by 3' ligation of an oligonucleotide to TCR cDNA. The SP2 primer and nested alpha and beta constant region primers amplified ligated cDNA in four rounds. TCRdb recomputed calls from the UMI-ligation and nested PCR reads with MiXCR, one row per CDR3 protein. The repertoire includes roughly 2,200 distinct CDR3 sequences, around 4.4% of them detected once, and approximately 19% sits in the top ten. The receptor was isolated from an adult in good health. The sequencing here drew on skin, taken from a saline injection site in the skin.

CDR3 bases: TGCAGTGCTAGTAAGGCAGGGCATGAGAGCTATGGCTACACCTTC. Its protein is CSASKAGHESYGYTF. The chain uses TRBV20-1 and TRBJ1-2; D possibly corresponds to TRBD1 (5 bases). V lost 3 bases and J lost 4, with 18 bases in between. This CDR3 comprises 15 residues. Germline V gene sequence: CDR1 DFQATT, CDR2 SNEGSKA (reference sequence).